The 27 T cell receptor beta chains below all came from one sample that was sequenced in a study of T-cell memory formation after mild COVID-19. TCRdb re-analysed the 5' RACE reads in MiXCR, keeping a single row per CDR3 protein. This sample yields 500,000 to 650,000 distinct CDR3 sequences, of which about a fifth are seen a single time; roughly 9.1% belongs to the top ten. Sequenced material: PBMCs or a T cell subset sorted from them (not recorded which). Receptor source: an adult woman who had mild COVID-19 (a few samples of this study predate the infection). Cell type and time point are not known.

Only a few counts were recorded for this clonotype. The V and J genes are TRBV29-1 and TRBJ2-7; no definite D call. Germline lookup yields CDR1 SQVTM and CDR2 ANQGSEA. Between the trimmed V and J ends, which lost 4 bases and 3 bases, there was a span of 19 bases. The length of the CDR3 is 15 residues. CDR3 coding DNA: TGCAGCGTTGGCGCACGCCCCGGCGCCTTCTACGAGCAGTACTTC. Its translation: CSVGARPGAFYEQYF.

This clonotype showed up many times. The chain recombines TRBV7-3 with TRBJ2-3, with no clear D. The CDR3 consists of 13 residues. Trimming removed 2 bases at V and 1 base at J, with 4 bases between. Germline CDR1 and CDR2: SGHTA and FQGTGA. This CDR3 is CASSLSGTDTQYF. The CDR3 DNA follows: TGTGCCAGCAGCTTATCGGGCACAGATACGCAGTATTTT.

V and J are TRBV5-1 and TRBJ2-1; TRBD1 aligns across 10 bases. V gave up 4 bases and J gave up 3 bases; unmatched junction bases: 7. The CDR3 is 16 residues long. Germline CDR1 SGHRS, CDR2 YFSETQ. The CDR3 sequence: CASSQGQGPGYNEQFF. The DNA for the CDR3 is TGCGCCAGCAGCCAGGGACAGGGGCCCGGCTACAATGAGCAGTTCTTC. The variable domain in full, with the rest retrieved from reference TRBV5-1 and TRBJ2-1, is KAGVTQTPRYLIKTRGQQVTLSCSPISGHRSVSWYQQTPGQGLQFLFEYFSETQRNKGNFPGRFSGRQFSNSRSEMNVSTLELGDSALYLCASSQGQGPGYNEQFFGPGTRLTVL.

This clonotype was seen only a few times. This chain joins TRBV6-5 and TRBJ2-7; TRBD1 matches 9 bases. Germline V gene data show CDR1 as MNHEY and CDR2 as SVGAGI. This CDR3 has 14 residues. V lost 5 bases to trimming and J lost 3 bases; unmatched junction nucleotides: 5. The CDR3 DNA reads TGTGCCAGCAGTCACCGGGACAGGGACTACGAGCAGTACTTC. This codes for CASSHRDRDYEQYF.

This clonotype was picked up many times. This chain links TRBV29-1 with TRBJ1-1; 9 bases map to TRBD1. V lost 6 bases, J lost 1 base, and 0 bases stayed unmatched. Per the germline V gene, CDR1 is SQVTM and CDR2 is ANQGSEA. CDR3 length: 12 amino acids. CDR3 coding DNA: TGCAGCGTGGGACAGGGGAACACTGAAGCTTTCTTT. It codes for CSVGQGNTEAFF.

V usage is TRBV5-1 and J usage is TRBJ2-5; D may be TRBD1 (6 bases). Germline CDR1 is SGHRS and CDR2 is YFSETQ. Deletions cut 0 bases from V and 5 bases from J, with 11 bases between. The CDR3 covers 14 residues. CDR3 in DNA: TGCGCCAGCAGCTTGGCAGGGGTGAAGGAGACCCAGTACTTC. Protein product: CASSLAGVKETQYF.

This chain joins TRBV10-3 and TRBJ2-7; D remains unclear. The CDR3 runs to 11 residues. Trimming cost V 1 base and J 5 bases, with 3 bases left between them. Germline-derived CDR1 and CDR2 are ENHRY and SYGVKD. The CDR3 DNA sequence: TGTGCCATCAGTGAGTACAACGAGCAGTACTTC. Its protein product is CAISEYNEQYF.

This clonotype was observed a few times. The gene calls are TRBV20-1 and TRBJ1-2, with TRBD1 as a possible D gene (6 bases). This CDR3 region has 13 residues. V lost 3 bases and J lost 5, with 13 bases in between. In germline, CDR1 is DFQATT, CDR2 SNEGSKA (reference sequence). CDR3 in amino acids: CSARGGGTYGYTF. The CDR3 region has the DNA TGCAGTGCTAGGGGAGGGGGGACGTATGGCTACACCTTC.

This clonotype was counted between two and nine times. The chain recombines TRBV6-5 with TRBJ1-1; TRBD1 matches at 7 bases. The CDR3 has 16 residues. Losses at the gene ends were 0 bases for V and 0 bases for J; bases not matched to a gene: 4. Germline-derived CDR1 and CDR2 are MNHEY and SVGAGI. The CDR3 DNA reads TGTGCCAGCAGTTACTCTACAGGGGTAATGAACACTGAAGCTTTCTTT. Its translation is CASSYSTGVMNTEAFF.

This clonotype was counted ten times or more. Written as DNA, the CDR3 is TGCGCCAGCAGCTTGGGCGGACGTGGCACCGGGGAGCTGTTTTTT. The encoded protein is CASSLGGRGTGELFF. The gene calls are TRBV5-1 and TRBJ2-2; D unresolved. Germline V lookup: CDR1 SGHRS, CDR2 YFSETQ. This CDR3 is built from 15 residues. V was pared by 0 bases and J by 4 bases, with 10 bases between.

This clonotype was seen only a few times. The rearrangement links TRBV12-3 or TRBV12-4 to TRBJ2-1; 10 bases are a match to TRBD2. The length of the CDR3 is 15 residues. J lost 8 bases, V lost 1 base, and 5 bases had no gene match. CDR3 in amino acids: CASSLGLAGVYEQFF. In DNA form, the CDR3 reads TGTGCCAGCAGTTTAGGGCTAGCGGGAGTCTATGAGCAGTTCTTC.

This clonotype was seen a handful of times. The rearrangement uses TRBV7-9 and TRBJ1-2; D remains unclear. V lost 5 bases and J 4 bases, leaving 14 bases between the germline ends. Per the germline V gene, CDR1 is SEHNR and CDR2 is FQNEAQ (reference sequence). The CDR3 spans 14 residues. Here the CDR3 DNA reads TGTGCCAGCAGCGCGGGTCCCTGGGGCTATGGCTACACCTTC. Its protein is CASSAGPWGYGYTF.

This chain uses TRBV27 with TRBJ2-7; D may correspond to TRBD1 or TRBD2 (5 bases each). Per germline, CDR1 MNHEY and CDR2 SMNVEV (reference sequence). This CDR3 comprises 15 residues. Between the trimmed V and J ends, which lost 3 bases and 1 base, there was a span of 13 bases. In DNA, the CDR3 is TGTGCCAGCAGTTTCGGGGACGGTTCATCCTACGAGCAGTACTTC. This encodes CASSFGDGSSYEQYF.

The chain is built from TRBV18 and TRBJ2-7; D is unclear. The CDR3 length is 11 residues. Germline V gene sequence: CDR1 KGHSH, CDR2 LQKENI. Trimming stripped 5 bases from V and 3 bases from J, with 5 bases between. The CDR3 is CASSKNYEQYF. The DNA of the CDR3 is TGTGCCAGCTCAAAAAACTACGAGCAGTACTTC. Full variable domain (rest looked up from reference TRBV18 and TRBJ2-7): NAGVMQNPRHLVRRRGQEARLRCSPMKGHSHVYWYRQLPEEGLKFMVYLQKENIIDESGMPKERFSAEFPKEGPSILRIQQVVRGDSAAYFCASSKNYEQYFGPGTRLTVT.

The genes are TRBV5-1 and TRBJ2-3; D gene uncertain. The ends were cut back, 4 bases at V and 4 bases at J, with 19 bases in the middle. The CDR3 is made up of 16 amino acids. Germline V gene lookup returns CDR1 SGHRS and CDR2 YFSETQ. The CDR3 is CASSPRDGVSPDTQYF. The DNA of the CDR3 is TGCGCCAGCAGCCCAAGGGATGGAGTTAGTCCAGATACGCAGTATTTT.

This clonotype appeared a few times. The chain uses TRBV7-9 and TRBJ2-1; a possible D gene is TRBD2 (6 bases). Germline-derived CDR1 and CDR2 are SEHNR and FQNEAQ (reference sequence). The CDR3 runs to 14 residues. Trimming removed 5 bases from V and 10 bases from J, with 18 bases in between. CDR3 DNA: TGTGCCAGCAGCCCTCCTCGGGGGAGTTGGGAGCAGTTCTTC. This encodes CASSPPRGSWEQFF.

This clonotype was observed a handful of times. V gene TRBV12-3 or TRBV12-4 combines with J gene TRBJ2-4; D is unresolved. The germline V and J ends were trimmed by 5 bases and 0 bases, with 11 bases remaining between them. The CDR3 extends over 15 amino acids. For the CDR3, the DNA is TGTGCCAGCAGTGACGGGTCATTAGCCAAAAACATTCAGTACTTC. It yields the protein CASSDGSLAKNIQYF.

This clonotype showed up just once. This chain uses TRBV12-3 or TRBV12-4 with TRBJ2-2; tentative D call: TRBD2 (6 bases). CDR3 length equals 16 residues. V was clipped by 9 bases and J by 7 bases, with 24 bases between them. The CDR3 nucleotides are TGTGCCAGGAGTGGATCGGGACTGCCTCCCGGCGGGGAGCTGTTTTTT. It specifies CARSGSGLPPGGELFF.

This clonotype was recorded a few times. The CDR3 region is CASSEGPYGADTQYF. In DNA, the CDR3 is TGTGCCAGCAGCGAGGGCCCATACGGAGCAGATACGCAGTATTTT. The rearrangement uses TRBV7-8 and TRBJ2-3; a weak D match, TRBD2 (5 bases). This CDR3 is 15 amino acids long. The germline V and J ends were trimmed by 5 bases and 4 bases, with 16 bases remaining between them. CDR1 is SGHVS, CDR2 FQNEAQ, per germline.

The chain is built from TRBV25-1 and TRBJ2-1, with D unresolved. The V end was cut by 7 bases, the J end by 7 bases, with 8 bases between. The CDR3 is made up of 11 amino acids. Germline V gives CDR1 MGHDK, CDR2 SYGVNS. The CDR3, as DNA: TGTGCCAGCATCGATGTAAATGAGCAGTTCTTC. Amino acids: CASIDVNEQFF. Using reference TRBV25-1 and TRBJ2-1 for the parts outside the CDR3, the full variable domain is EADIYQTPRYLVIGTGKKITLECSQTMGHDKMYWYQQDPGMELHLIHYSYGVNSTEKGDLSSESTVSRIRTEHFPLTLESARPSHTSQYLCASIDVNEQFFGPGTRLTVL.

V usage is TRBV12-3 or TRBV12-4 and J usage is TRBJ1-5, with no clear D. This CDR3 has 16 residues. Trimming took off 3 bases at V and 0 bases at J, with 12 bases between the two ends. The CDR3: CASSFGQALSNQPQHF. DNA for the CDR3: TGTGCCAGCAGTTTTGGGCAGGCCCTTAGCAATCAGCCCCAGCATTTT.

The CDR3 protein is CAWSRGSNQPQHF. The CDR3 DNA sequence: TGTGCCTGGTCTCGTGGGAGCAATCAGCCCCAGCATTTT. The V call is TRBV30, the J call TRBJ1-5, with D unclear. Trimming stripped 5 bases from V and 1 base from J, with 9 bases between. CDR1 is GTSNPN, CDR2 SVGIG, per germline (reference sequence). The CDR3 length is 13 residues. Combining the CDR3 with reference TRBV30 and TRBJ1-5 gives the whole variable domain SQTIHQWPATLVQPVGSPLSLECTVEGTSNPNLYWYRQAAGRGLQLLFYSVGIGQISSEVPQNLSASRPQDRQFILSSKKLLLSDSGFYLCAWSRGSNQPQHFGDGTRLSIL.

V usage is TRBV6-6 and J usage is TRBJ2-2; 10 bases fit TRBD1. Germline CDR1 is MNHNY and CDR2 is SVGAGI (reference sequence). V gave up 2 bases and J gave up 2 bases; unmatched junction bases: 5. The CDR3 extends over 17 amino acids. The CDR3 DNA is TGTGCCAGCAGTTACCAGGGACAGGGGTCAAACACCGGGGAGCTGTTTTTT. Translating gives CASSYQGQGSNTGELFF.

The chain links TRBV3-1 to TRBJ2-7, with 7 bases fitting TRBD2. Trimming at V came to 11 bases and at J to 6 bases, leaving 7 bases not matched to a gene. Germline-derived CDR1 and CDR2 are LGHDT and YNNKEL (reference sequence). The CDR3 extends over 11 amino acids. CDR3 protein: CAARGGAEQYF. The CDR3 DNA follows: TGTGCCGCTCGGGGAGGGGCCGAGCAGTACTTC.

The chain links TRBV10-3 to TRBJ1-2; D call uncertain. Trimming shortened V by 2 bases and J by 3 bases, and 13 bases separated the two germline ends. The CDR3 is 15 residues long. Germline CDR1 reads ENHRY; CDR2 reads SYGVKD. The CDR3, as DNA: TGTGCCATCAGTGAGCGGGAGAGAAAGGACTATGGCTACACCTTC. It is translated as CAISERERKDYGYTF.

The chain joins TRBV7-3 to TRBJ2-3; D unresolved. Germline CDR1 and CDR2: SGHTA and FQGTGA. This CDR3 is 13 amino acids long. V was trimmed by 4 bases and J by 6 bases, leaving 11 bases between them. This CDR3 is CASSYVDWDTQYF. The CDR3 DNA is TGTGCCAGCAGCTACGTTGACTGGGATACGCAGTATTTT.

The rearrangement links TRBV20-1 to TRBJ2-2; D is perhaps TRBD1 or TRBD2 (5 bases each). V dropped 3 bases and J dropped 5 bases, with 16 bases sitting between them. The CDR3 totals 15 residues. The V gene's germline CDR1 is DFQATT and CDR2 SNEGSKA (reference sequence). CDR3 protein: CSASTGTGGTGELFF. In nucleotides, the CDR3 is TGCAGTGCTAGCACCGGGACGGGTGGGACCGGGGAGCTGTTTTTT.